These 24 T cell receptor beta chains were all obtained from the same sample, sequenced in a study of cytomegalovirus exposure and HLA in healthy donors (dated by TCRdb to 2017 to 2019). The library relied on the immunoSEQ multiplex PCR assay. A mixture of 60 forward primers for TCR Vbeta segments and 13 reverse primers for TCR Jbeta segments was used in the multiplex PCR. The source is immuneACCESS, and TCRdb retained only in-frame sequences with V and J called. Part of the clones is not carried over; for the studies checked, unresolved V genes explain less than half of this, and the remainder is unexplained. This sample lists approximately 140,000 clones; around 80% were detected once. The top ten hold roughly an eighth of the sample. What was sequenced was PBMCs. These receptors were collected from a middle-aged man in good health and CMV-seropositive.

This chain uses TRBV7-7 with TRBJ2-2; 11 nucleotides line up with TRBD1. This CDR3 has 15 residues. J was trimmed by 5 bases and V by 5 bases; bases with no gene match: 4. Germline V gene data show CDR1 as SSHAT and CDR2 as FNYEAQ (reference sequence). The CDR3 is CASSRGQGVTGELFF. As DNA, the CDR3 is TGTGCCAGCAGCCGGGGACAGGGGGTTACCGGGGAGCTGTTTTTT.

The table lists this clone with a few counts. The chain is built from TRBV7-9 and TRBJ2-3, with 11 bases fitting TRBD2. Looked up from germline, CDR1 is SEHNR and CDR2 is FQNEAQ (reference sequence). This CDR3 spans 18 amino acids. Trimming took 2 bases from V and 5 from J; bases not matched to a gene: 12. The CDR3 loop reads CASSLPFRLAGLGDTQYF. CDR3 nucleotide sequence: TGTGCCAGCAGCTTACCCTTCCGACTAGCGGGATTAGGAGATACGCAGTATTTT.

The chain joins TRBV4-2 to TRBJ1-1; D might be TRBD1 (6 bases). V lost 4 bases and J 0 bases, leaving 15 bases between the germline ends. Germline loops: CDR1 LGHNA, CDR2 YNFKEQ. CDR3 length: 16 residues. The DNA of the CDR3 is TGTGCCAGCAGCCCCCCCATGGGGGCAATGAACACTGAAGCTTTCTTT. Translated, it gives CASSPPMGAMNTEAFF.

This clone was seen a handful of times. The chain combines TRBV5-4 with TRBJ2-1; tentatively, D is TRBD1 (5 bases). Per the germline V gene, CDR1 is SGHNT and CDR2 is YYREEE (reference sequence). The CDR3 consists of 14 residues. V shed 3 bases and J shed 4 bases, with 11 bases lying between them. CDR3 DNA: TGTGCCAGCAGCTCAAGGAAGGGGTACAATGAGCAGTTCTTC. It specifies CASSSRKGYNEQFF.

The J gene is TRBJ2-2, the V gene TRBV7-2, with 7 bases that match TRBD2. Germline loops: CDR1 SGHTA, CDR2 FQGNSA. There are 15 residues in the CDR3. V gave up 4 bases and J gave up 4 bases; unmatched junction bases: 6. CDR3 in DNA: TGTGCCAGCAGCTCCGGGGGGATATCCACCGGGGAGCTGTTTTTT. Amino acid sequence: CASSSGGISTGELFF.

The chain links TRBV7-6 to TRBJ2-7; D is perhaps TRBD2 (6 bases). Trimming removed 5 bases at V and 2 bases at J, with 10 bases between. Germline assignment: CDR1 SGHVS and CDR2 FNYEAQ. The CDR3 contains 13 residues. In DNA, the CDR3 is TGTGCCAGCAGCGCGGGACTTGCCTACGAGCAGTACTTC. This codes for CASSAGLAYEQYF.

This clone was found once. The rearrangement links TRBV9 to TRBJ2-3, with TRBD1 identical over 8 bases. The V segment lost 4 bases and the J segment 1 base; nucleotides outside the gene matches: 8. This CDR3 has 16 residues. Germline V gene data show CDR1 as SGDLS and CDR2 as YYNGEE. The CDR3 DNA is TGTGCCAGCAGCACCCAGGGGGCACTCGGCACAGATACGCAGTATTTT. This encodes CASSTQGALGTDTQYF.

The CDR3 DNA is TGCGCCAGCAGCTTGCGGCTAGCTAACACCGGGGAGCTGTTTTTT. The encoded protein is CASSLRLANTGELFF. The J gene is TRBJ2-2, the V gene TRBV5-1; the D gene is possibly TRBD2 (5 bases). Trimming removed 1 base at V and 2 bases at J, with 9 bases between. The germline V gene encodes CDR1 SGHRS and CDR2 YFSETQ. The CDR3 sequence is 15 residues long.

J is TRBJ2-7 and V is TRBV6-1, with 12 bases that match TRBD2. CDR1 and CDR2 from the germline V gene are MNHNS and SASEGT. The CDR3 covers 15 residues. Losses at the gene ends were 5 bases for V and 4 bases for J; bases not matched to a gene: 6. CDR3 sequence (DNA): TGTGCCAGCAGTCCCCGACTAGCGGGAGTGTACGAGCAGTACTTC. Its translation: CASSPRLAGVYEQYF.

The chain couples TRBV5-6 to TRBJ2-1; the match to TRBD2 covers 8 bases. The V gene end was trimmed by 4 bases and the J gene end by 0 bases; junction bases not matched to a gene: 3. Germline values: CDR1 SGHDT, CDR2 YYEEEE. This CDR3 is 15 amino acids long. The CDR3 reads CASSPGTSSYNEQFF. CDR3 nucleotide sequence: TGTGCCAGCAGCCCCGGGACTAGCTCCTACAATGAGCAGTTCTTC. Based on the CDR3 plus reference TRBV5-6 and TRBJ2-1, the full variable domain is DAGVTQSPTHLIKTRGQQVTLRCSPKSGHDTVSWYQQALGQGPQFIFQYYEEEERQRGNFPDRFSGHQFPNYSSELNVNALLLGDSALYLCASSPGTSSYNEQFFGPGTRLTVL.

The rearrangement uses TRBV10-1 and TRBJ2-1; TRBD2 aligns across 8 bases. This CDR3 comprises 14 residues. The germline CDR1 and CDR2 sequences are WNHNN and SYGVQD (reference sequence). The V segment lost 2 bases and the J segment 8 bases; nucleotides outside the gene matches: 5. The DNA of the CDR3 is TGCGCCAGCAGTGAGGTAGCGGGAAGGGATGAGCAGTTCTTC. Its protein is CASSEVAGRDEQFF.

The CDR3 sequence is CASRPGLAGTYEQYF. CDR3 coding DNA: TGCGCCAGCAGGCCCGGACTAGCGGGTACCTACGAGCAGTACTTC. The rearrangement joins TRBV5-1 to TRBJ2-7; 11 bases map to TRBD2. The germline V gene has CDR1 SGHRS and CDR2 YFSETQ. This CDR3 has 15 amino acids. V shed 5 bases, J shed 2 bases, and the junction held 6 bases outside the gene matches.

V and J are TRBV5-4 and TRBJ2-5; weak D call: TRBD2 (5 bases). The germline gives CDR1 SGHNT, CDR2 YYREEE (reference sequence). This CDR3 is 15 amino acids long. The V and J ends lost 1 base and 4 bases respectively, with 14 bases between them. The CDR3 sequence: CASSLSQLGGETQYF. DNA of the CDR3: TGTGCCAGCAGCTTGTCCCAGCTAGGAGGAGAGACCCAGTACTTC.

The chain joins TRBV6-1 to TRBJ2-5, with D perhaps TRBD2 (6 bases). The germline V and J ends were trimmed by 6 bases and 5 bases, with 19 bases remaining between them. CDR1 is MNHNS, CDR2 SASEGT, per germline. There are 15 residues in the CDR3. The CDR3 nucleotides read TGTGCCAGCAGGGATACTGGGGCGGGATGGGAGACCCAGTACTTC. It codes for CASRDTGAGWETQYF.

There are a few counts of this clone. V usage is TRBV7-9 and J usage is TRBJ1-2; D might be TRBD1 (6 bases). V dropped 2 bases and J dropped 7 bases, with 17 bases sitting between them. Germline V gives CDR1 SEHNR, CDR2 FQNEAQ (reference sequence). This CDR3 region has 15 residues. The CDR3 spells CASSLKTAGDSGYTF. The CDR3 DNA reads as TGTGCCAGCAGCTTAAAAACAGCAGGGGATAGTGGCTACACCTTC.

The J gene is TRBJ2-7, the V gene TRBV5-4; 11 bases match TRBD2. Germline CDR1 reads SGHNT; CDR2 reads YYREEE (reference sequence). The CDR3 has 15 amino acids. With 1 base clipped from V and 5 bases from J, the junction kept 5 bases outside the gene matches. The CDR3 sequence is CASSLTSGSWDEQYF. The CDR3 bases are TGTGCCAGCAGCTTGACTAGCGGGAGTTGGGACGAGCAGTACTTC. The full variable domain, rest sourced from reference TRBV5-4 and TRBJ2-7, is ETGVTQSPTHLIKTRGQQVTLRCSSQSGHNTVSWYQQALGQGPQFIFQYYREEENGRGNFPPRFSGLQFPNYSSELNVNALELDDSALYLCASSLTSGSWDEQYFGPGTRLTVT.

For this clone: This CDR3 is also generated by other DNA sequences in the sample. The chain recombines TRBV5-1 with TRBJ2-1; the D is unclear. Looked up from germline, CDR1 is SGHRS and CDR2 is YFSETQ. The V and J ends lost 0 bases and 3 bases respectively, with 7 bases between them. CDR3 length: 14 amino acids. CDR3 bases: TGCGCCAGCAGCTTGGGAGGCAGCTACAATGAGCAGTTCTTC. It translates to CASSLGGSYNEQFF.

In its sample, this clone was seen once. The chain carries TRBV4-2 and TRBJ1-3; 10 bases are shared with TRBD1. The germline V gene has CDR1 LGHNA and CDR2 YNFKEQ. CDR3 size: 16 residues. V was clipped by 3 bases and J by 2 bases; unmatched bases: 4. In DNA form, the CDR3 reads TGTGCCAGCAGCCATGGACAGGGGGGTCCTGGAAACACCATATATTTT. The encoded protein is CASSHGQGGPGNTIYF.

The chain joins TRBV2 to TRBJ2-5; the match to TRBD2 covers 7 bases. Germline V gene lookup returns CDR1 SNHLY and CDR2 FYNNEI. V shed 6 bases and J 5 bases; nucleotides not matched to a gene: 6. The CDR3 covers 13 residues. The CDR3 coding sequence is TGTGCCAGCAGCGCGGGGGTCCCGGAGACCCAGTACTTC. Residues: CASSAGVPETQYF.

This chain links TRBV9 with TRBJ1-5; no clear D gene. CDR1 is SGDLS and CDR2 is YYNGEE in the germline V gene. V dropped 1 base and J dropped 9 bases, with 14 bases sitting between them. This CDR3 region has 14 residues. The chain's CDR3 is CASSVRSGEGPQHF. CDR3 sequence (DNA): TGTGCCAGCAGCGTAAGGAGTGGCGAGGGGCCCCAGCATTTT. Full variable domain (rest looked up from reference TRBV9 and TRBJ1-5): DSGVTQTPKHLITATGQRVTLRCSPRSGDLSVYWYQQSLDQGLQFLIQYYNGEERAKGNILERFSAQQFPDLHSELNLSSLELGDSALYFCASSVRSGEGPQHFGDGTRLSIL.

This clone was seen only a few times. V usage is TRBV11-2 and J usage is TRBJ2-3; D possibly corresponds to TRBD1 (5 bases). The germline CDR1 and CDR2 sequences are SGHAT and FQNNGV. Trimming removed 1 base from V and 1 base from J, with 9 bases in between. The CDR3 totals 15 residues. The CDR3 bases are TGTGCCAGCAGCTTAGGAGGACACCGCACAGATACGCAGTATTTT. It encodes CASSLGGHRTDTQYF.

This clone showed up just once. This sequence joins TRBV7-6 and TRBJ1-1; a weak D match, TRBD1 (6 bases). CDR1 SGHVS and CDR2 FNYEAQ come from the germline V gene. V was clipped by 4 bases and J by 7 bases, with 10 bases between them. This CDR3 has 12 amino acids. The CDR3 region is CASSSQGHEAFF. DNA for the CDR3: TGTGCCAGCAGCTCACAGGGTCATGAAGCTTTCTTT. The full variable domain, its missing parts supplied by reference TRBV7-6 and TRBJ1-1, is GAGVSQSPRYKVTKRGQDVALRCDPISGHVSLYWYRQALGQGPEFLTYFNYEAQQDKSGLPNDRFSAERPEGSISTLTIQRTEQRDSAMYRCASSSQGHEAFFGQGTRLTVV.

This clone was recorded a few times. The V gene is TRBV30, the J gene TRBJ2-3; TRBD2 agrees at 13 bases. V shed 5 bases and J 2 bases; nucleotides not matched to a gene: 13. CDR1 is GTSNPN, CDR2 SVGIG, per germline (reference sequence). This CDR3 is 18 amino acids long. CDR3 protein: CAWLGTSGTWRDTDTQYF. In DNA, the CDR3 is TGTGCCTGGTTAGGGACTAGCGGGACCTGGCGGGACACAGATACGCAGTATTTT.

This clone has just a few counts. V and J are TRBV5-4 and TRBJ2-2; perhaps TRBD2 as D (6 bases). This CDR3 has 14 residues. Germline values: CDR1 SGHNT, CDR2 YYREEE (reference sequence). V lost 1 base, J lost 4 bases, and 8 bases lay in between. The CDR3 loop is CASSLTGVTGELFF. CDR3 DNA sequence: TGTGCCAGCAGCTTGACGGGAGTCACCGGGGAGCTGTTTTTT. The variable domain in full, with the rest retrieved from reference TRBV5-4 and TRBJ2-2, is ETGVTQSPTHLIKTRGQQVTLRCSSQSGHNTVSWYQQALGQGPQFIFQYYREEENGRGNFPPRFSGLQFPNYSSELNVNALELDDSALYLCASSLTGVTGELFFGEGSRLTVL.